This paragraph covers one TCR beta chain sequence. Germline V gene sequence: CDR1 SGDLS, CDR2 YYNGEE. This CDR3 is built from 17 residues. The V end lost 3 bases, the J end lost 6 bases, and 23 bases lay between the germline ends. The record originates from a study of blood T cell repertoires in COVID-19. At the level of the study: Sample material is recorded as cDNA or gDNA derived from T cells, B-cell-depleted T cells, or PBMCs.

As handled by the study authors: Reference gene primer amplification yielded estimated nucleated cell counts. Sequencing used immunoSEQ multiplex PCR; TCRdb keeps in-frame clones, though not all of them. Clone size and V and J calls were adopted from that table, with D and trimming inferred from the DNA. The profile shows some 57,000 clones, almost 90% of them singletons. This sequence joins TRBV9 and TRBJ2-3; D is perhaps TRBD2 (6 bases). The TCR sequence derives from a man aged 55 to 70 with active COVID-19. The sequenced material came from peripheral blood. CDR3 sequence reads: CASSAGGGAGSPDTQYF. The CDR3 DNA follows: TGTGCCAGCAGCGCCGGCGGAGGTGCGGGGTCACCCGATACGCAGTATTTT.